The 29 T cell receptor beta chains in this list originate from one sample, sequenced in a study of T-cell reconstitution after alpha-beta-depleted transplantation in children. Preparation of the TCRbeta library was carried out with unique molecular identifiers. TCRdb independently ran MiXCR on the PCR reads; one entry per CDR3 protein. The repertoire consists of under 850,000 distinct CDR3 sequences, with under 15% occurring once and the leading ten covering 0.79%. Sequencing used PBMCs, obtained before TCRalphabeta/CD19-depleted stem cell transplant. The receptors shown here come from a girl between 2 and 10 years old with congenital amegakaryocytic thrombocytopenia, due to receive a stem cell transplant.

This clonotype was detected a few times. This sequence joins TRBV19 and TRBJ2-2; D possibly matches TRBD1 or TRBD2 (5 bases each). The germline CDR1 and CDR2 sequences are LNHDA and SQIVND (reference sequence). The CDR3 is 15 amino acids. Trimming shortened V by 6 bases and J by 5 bases, and 16 bases separated the two germline ends. Here the CDR3 reads CASRTGTVRTGELFF. In DNA form, the CDR3 reads TGTGCCAGTAGAACCGGGACCGTGAGGACCGGGGAGCTGTTTTTT.

This clonotype has more than one count but fewer than ten. CDR3 in amino acids: CSGTSGGHQYF. The CDR3 DNA is TGCAGCGGTACATCGGGGGGGCATCAGTATTTT. The chain recombines TRBV29-1 with TRBJ2-3; TRBD2 matches at 8 bases. J lost 12 bases, V lost 7 bases, and 9 bases had no gene match. The CDR3 is 11 residues long. Germline CDR1 reads SQVTM; CDR2 reads ANQGSEA.

The chain links TRBV6-2 or TRBV6-3 to TRBJ1-1, with a weak D call TRBD1 (6 bases). V shed 7 bases and J shed 0 bases, with 12 bases lying between them. CDR3 length: 14 residues. CDR1 MNHEY and CDR2 SVGEGT come from the germline V gene. The CDR3 DNA follows: TGTGCCAGCACGCTGGGACATATGAACACTGAAGCTTTCTTT. Its protein is CASTLGHMNTEAFF.

The rearrangement links TRBV20-1 to TRBJ2-3; possibly TRBD2 for D (5 bases). V was shortened by 0 bases and J by 5 bases, with 12 bases between the two germline ends. This CDR3 has 14 amino acids. Germline-derived CDR1 and CDR2 are DFQATT and SNEGSKA (reference sequence). The CDR3 DNA sequence: TGCAGTGCTAGAGATCGGCGGGTTGTAGATACGCAGTATTTT. Residues: CSARDRRVVDTQYF.

The chain uses TRBV10-2 and TRBJ2-7, with D possibly being TRBD1 (6 bases). CDR3 size: 15 residues. Germline V gene data show CDR1 as WSHSY and CDR2 as SAAADI. The V and J ends lost 6 bases and 0 bases respectively, with 15 bases between them. CDR3: CASRPGDLSSYEQYF. CDR3 coding DNA: TGCGCCAGCAGACCAGGGGACCTGAGCTCCTACGAGCAGTACTTC.

This chain uses TRBV6-1 with TRBJ1-1; 10 bases agree with TRBD1. Trimming removed 7 bases from V and 6 bases from J; junction bases left unmatched: 5. The CDR3 length is 13 residues. Germline CDR1 and CDR2: MNHNS and SASEGT. CDR3 in DNA: TGTGCCAGCATCGCGACAGGGGGCTCTGAAGCTTTCTTT. It codes for CASIATGGSEAFF.

This clonotype has ten or more counts. The V call is TRBV20-1, the J call TRBJ2-5, with D perhaps TRBD1 or TRBD2 (5 bases each). The ends were cut back, 4 bases at V and 1 base at J, with 10 bases in the middle. This CDR3 is 13 amino acids long. From germline, CDR1 is DFQATT and CDR2 SNEGSKA (reference sequence). CDR3 nucleotides: TGCAGTGCTACCCGGGACCCCCAAGAGACCCAGTACTTC. Its protein product is CSATRDPQETQYF.

The chain joins TRBV18 to TRBJ2-1, with 8 bases aligning to TRBD2. The CDR3 is 13 residues long. The germline gives CDR1 KGHSH, CDR2 LQKENI. Trimming at V came to 9 bases and at J to 6 bases, leaving 7 bases not matched to a gene. DNA of the CDR3: TGTGCCAGTGGTGACGGGAGGGGCAATGAGCAGTTCTTC. It specifies CASGDGRGNEQFF.

The table lists this clonotype with a few counts. V and J are TRBV30 and TRBJ2-1; 9 bases line up with TRBD2. The CDR3 extends over 13 amino acids. J gave up 7 bases and V 2 bases, and 3 bases lay outside the gene matches. In germline, CDR1 is GTSNPN, CDR2 SVGIG (reference sequence). The CDR3 loop reads CAWSLAGTNEQFF. The DNA for the CDR3 is TGTGCCTGGAGTCTAGCGGGAACTAATGAGCAGTTCTTC.

This clonotype appeared many times. CDR3 amino acids: CSASGRSPVSDTQYF. CDR3 sequence (DNA): TGCAGTGCTAGTGGGCGGTCACCAGTCTCAGATACGCAGTATTTT. V usage is TRBV20-1 and J usage is TRBJ2-3; D gene ambiguous. Trimming took off 3 bases at V and 4 bases at J, with 17 bases between the two ends. This CDR3 contains 15 residues. The germline V gene encodes CDR1 DFQATT and CDR2 SNEGSKA (reference sequence).

There are many counts of this clonotype. This rearrangement joins TRBV4-1 to TRBJ1-2, with a weak D call TRBD1 (5 bases). This CDR3 has 12 residues. Germline CDR1 reads MGHRA; CDR2 reads YSYEKL. Trimming pared 2 bases from V and 8 bases from J, leaving 9 bases between. The CDR3 sequence: CASSQRGLGYTF. In DNA, the CDR3 is TGCGCCAGCAGCCAAAGGGGACTGGGCTACACCTTC.

The chain couples TRBV4-2 to TRBJ2-1; weak D call: TRBD2 (7 bases). This CDR3 region has 19 residues. Trimming removed 2 bases at V and 0 bases at J, with 20 bases between. Looked up from germline, CDR1 is LGHNA and CDR2 is YNFKEQ. The chain's CDR3 is CASSQTRLGAGDSYNEQFF. The CDR3 DNA reads TGTGCCAGCAGCCAAACCAGGCTGGGGGCGGGGGACTCCTACAATGAGCAGTTCTTC.

The V call is TRBV20-1, the J call TRBJ1-2; 8 bases line up with TRBD1. Germline CDR1 reads DFQATT; CDR2 reads SNEGSKA (reference sequence). V lost 4 bases and J lost 11; bases outside the gene matches: 3. The length of the CDR3 is 10 residues. The CDR3 DNA follows: TGCAGTGCTAAAGACAGGGGTTACACCTTC. Amino acid sequence: CSAKDRGYTF.

This clonotype was observed many times. The V gene is TRBV4-2, the J gene TRBJ1-4; D possibly corresponds to TRBD1 (5 bases). This CDR3 comprises 16 residues. Germline values: CDR1 LGHNA, CDR2 YNFKEQ. The V gene lost 0 bases and the J gene lost 7 bases, with 15 bases spanning the gap. CDR3 bases: TGTGCCAGCAGCCAAGATGTGGGGGGTCGAGGTGAAAAACTGTTTTTT. Translation gives CASSQDVGGRGEKLFF.

This clonotype has at least ten counts. The chain is built from TRBV5-4 and TRBJ2-5; D gene ambiguous. Germline CDR1 and CDR2: SGHNT and YYREEE (reference sequence). The CDR3 loop spans 17 amino acids. V lost 0 bases to trimming and J lost 1 base, with 16 bases between them. This CDR3 reads CASSLDPMPGVQETQYF. In DNA form, the CDR3 reads TGTGCCAGCAGCTTGGACCCTATGCCAGGCGTCCAAGAGACCCAGTACTTC.

This rearrangement joins TRBV2 to TRBJ2-1, with a weak D call TRBD2 (5 bases). V was clipped by 7 bases and J by 5 bases, with 12 bases between them. This CDR3 spans 13 amino acids. Germline V gene lookup returns CDR1 SNHLY and CDR2 FYNNEI. This chain's CDR3 is CASTVGKNNEQFF. The CDR3, as DNA: TGTGCCAGCACGGTCGGGAAAAACAATGAGCAGTTCTTC.

This clonotype was counted at least ten times. The chain links TRBV5-1 to TRBJ1-2; D is unclear. CDR3 size: 19 residues. The germline V gene has CDR1 SGHRS and CDR2 YFSETQ. Trimming cost V 1 base and J 2 bases, with 24 bases left between them. This CDR3 is CASSLIWSGFEQPNYGYTF. The CDR3 DNA sequence: TGCGCCAGCAGCTTGATCTGGAGCGGTTTTGAGCAGCCGAACTATGGCTACACCTTC.

This clonotype was counted ten times or more. V is TRBV20-1 and J is TRBJ1-4, with TRBD1 matching over 10 bases. Germline CDR1 is DFQATT and CDR2 is SNEGSKA (reference sequence). The CDR3 covers 15 residues. The V gene end was trimmed by 1 base and the J gene end by 6 bases; junction bases not matched to a gene: 5. As DNA, the CDR3 is TGCAGTGCTAGAGCCGGGACAGGGGTGGATGAAAAACTGTTTTTT. It codes for CSARAGTGVDEKLFF.

The V call is TRBV7-3, the J call TRBJ2-3; D is ambiguous. CDR3 length equals 14 residues. Deletions cut 7 bases from V and 1 base from J, with 12 bases between. Germline CDR1 SGHTA, CDR2 FQGTGA. CDR3 nucleotide sequence: TGTGCCAGCACCAAGGAAGGTGGCACAGATACGCAGTATTTT. It translates to CASTKEGGTDTQYF.

The genes are TRBV5-1 and TRBJ2-7, with 11 bases lining up with TRBD2. CDR3 length: 13 residues. Germline V CDR1 and CDR2: SGHRS, YFSETQ. The V segment lost 4 bases and the J segment 7 bases; nucleotides outside the gene matches: 4. In DNA form, the CDR3 reads TGCGCCAGCAGCACTAGCGGGAGTGGGGAGCAGTACTTC. This codes for CASSTSGSGEQYF.

The chain is built from TRBV11-3 and TRBJ1-5; 9 bases match TRBD1. The CDR3 has 17 residues. V lost 5 bases to trimming and J lost 6 bases; unmatched junction nucleotides: 14. Per germline, CDR1 SGHNT and CDR2 YENEEA. This CDR3 is CASSASSGQGLGQPQHF. In nucleotides, the CDR3 is TGTGCCAGCAGCGCCAGCAGCGGACAGGGGTTGGGTCAGCCCCAGCATTTT. The complete variable domain, with remaining parts taken from reference TRBV11-3 and TRBJ1-5, reads EAGVVQSPRYKIIEKKQPVAFWCNPISGHNTLYWYLQNLGQGPELLIRYENEEAVDDSQLPKDRFSAERLKGVDSTLKIQPAELGDSAVYLCASSASSGQGLGQPQHFGDGTRLSIL.

This chain connects TRBV11-2 to TRBJ2-1, with D tentatively TRBD2 (6 bases). CDR1 and CDR2 (germline): SGHAT, FQNNGV. Deletions cut 5 bases from V and 2 bases from J, with 13 bases between. This CDR3 comprises 15 residues. CDR3 in DNA: TGTGCCAGCAGCCTCGGGACTGCAACCTACAATGAGCAGTTCTTC. It is translated as CASSLGTATYNEQFF. The full variable domain, rest sourced from reference TRBV11-2 and TRBJ2-1, is EAGVAQSPRYKIIEKRQSVAFWCNPISGHATLYWYQQILGQGPKLLIQFQNNGVVDDSQLPKDRFSAERLKGVDSTLKIQPAKLEDSAVYLCASSLGTATYNEQFFGPGTRLTVL.

Ten or more counts support this clonotype. J is TRBJ2-3 and V is TRBV4-1; TRBD2 agrees at 8 bases. There are 18 residues in the CDR3. V trimming: 0 bases; J trimming: 5 bases; junction bases outside the gene matches: 13. Germline-derived CDR1 and CDR2 are MGHRA and YSYEKL. The CDR3 protein is CASSQERDSSGGGDTQYF. CDR3 nucleotides: TGCGCCAGCAGCCAAGAGAGAGACTCGAGCGGGGGAGGAGATACGCAGTATTTT.

At least ten counts were recorded for this clonotype. The chain carries TRBV5-1 and TRBJ2-3; TRBD2 agrees at 8 bases. V gave up 6 bases and J gave up 6 bases; unmatched junction bases: 12. CDR3 length: 15 amino acids. Looked up from germline, CDR1 is SGHRS and CDR2 is YFSETQ. For the CDR3, the DNA is TGCGCCAGCAACCCAGGGCAAGCGGGAGTGGATACGCAGTATTTT. As protein: CASNPGQAGVDTQYF.

This clonotype was picked up a small number of times. A single base separates this from a much larger clone, so it may be a read error. The gene calls are TRBV27 and TRBJ2-6, with D unresolved. The ends were cut back, 2 bases at V and 3 bases at J, with 2 bases in the middle. The CDR3 has 13 residues. Germline V gene sequence: CDR1 MNHEY, CDR2 SMNVEV (reference sequence). The CDR3: CASSLNGANVLTF. CDR3 DNA: TGTGCCAGCAGTTTAAATGGGGCCAACGTCCTGACTTTC.

This clonotype was recorded a few times. This chain links TRBV5-1 with TRBJ2-3; the match to TRBD1 covers 7 bases. CDR3 length: 13 residues. The germline V gene has CDR1 SGHRS and CDR2 YFSETQ. Germline trimming cut 6 bases from V and 3 bases from J; bases unmatched to any gene: 4. The CDR3: CASKIQGTDTQYF. CDR3 DNA sequence: TGCGCCAGCAAGATACAGGGGACAGATACGCAGTATTTT.

This clonotype was counted at least ten times. The CDR3 DNA reads as TGTGCCAGCAGCTACACAGGGGGGCGGAGGAATCAGCCCCAGCATTTT. Amino acid sequence: CASSYTGGRRNQPQHF. The V and J genes are TRBV12-3 or TRBV12-4 and TRBJ1-5; 8 positions agree with TRBD1. Trimming took 6 bases from V and 4 from J; bases not matched to a gene: 11. This CDR3 has 16 amino acids.

This sequence joins TRBV27 and TRBJ2-1; 16 nucleotides agree with TRBD2. The CDR3 extends over 18 amino acids. V was clipped by 4 bases and J by 6 bases; unmatched bases: 9. From germline, CDR1 is MNHEY and CDR2 SMNVEV (reference sequence). Written as DNA, the CDR3 is TGTGCCAGCAGTTCGGGACTAGCGGGAGGGAAGGTGCGCAATGAGCAGTTCTTC. Translating gives CASSSGLAGGKVRNEQFF.

As for this clonotype: A read error is possible here, since a much larger clone lies one base away. The chain has TRBV11-2 and TRBJ2-7; TRBD1 matches at 9 bases. Germline V gene data show CDR1 as SGHAT and CDR2 as FQNNGV. CDR3 length: 14 amino acids. The CDR3 sequence: CASSMGTGSREQHF. In nucleotides, the CDR3 is TGTGCCAGCAGCATGGGGACAGGGTCGAGAGAGCAGCACTTC.